This is a list of T cell receptor beta chains from one sample in a study of blood T cell repertoires in COVID-19. Only in-frame clones appear in the TCRdb table, and some are missing; sequencing was by immunoSEQ multiplex PCR. The sample shows 150,000 to 200,000 clones, about 91% of them seen only once. Input material: peripheral blood. Every receptor here comes from a woman under 40 with acute or convalescent COVID-19. Each CDR3 is given with its conserved first and last residue. D genes are given only for firm matches. Not every row has a clone size; where given, it reads once, few, many or a size class.

size: few; J: TRBJ2-5; D: -; V: TRBV2; CDR3: CASGAQETQYF; DNA: TGTGCCAGCGGGGCGCAAGAGACCCAGTACTTC
size: -; J: TRBJ1-2; D: -; V: TRBV3-1/TRBV3-2; CDR3: CASPGDYGYTF; DNA: TGTGCCAGCCCAGGTGATTATGGCTACACCTTC
size: -; J: TRBJ1-5; D: -; V: TRBV28; CDR3: CASSFGRQQPQHF; DNA: TGTGCCAGCAGTTTCGGCCGACAGCAGCCCCAGCATTTT
size: -; J: TRBJ1-4; D: -; V: TRBV30; CDR3: CAWSALTVNEKLFF; DNA: TGTGCCTGGAGTGCCCTGACTGTTAATGAAAAACTGTTTTTT
size: -; J: TRBJ2-7; D: -; V: TRBV4-1; CDR3: CASSQAGNYEQYF; DNA: TGCGCCAGCAGCCAAGCGGGGAACTACGAGCAGTACTTC
size: -; J: TRBJ1-2; D: TRBD1; V: TRBV6-6; CDR3: CASSYSGQGRDGYTF; DNA: TGTGCCAGCAGTTACTCAGGACAGGGTAGAGACGGCTACACCTTC
size: -; J: TRBJ2-7; D: TRBD1; V: TRBV7-9; CDR3: CASSDSGTGLYEQYF; DNA: TGTGCCAGCAGCGACTCCGGGACAGGGCTCTACGAGCAGTACTTC
size: -; J: TRBJ1-4; D: -; V: TRBV6-5; CDR3: CASERGSNEKLFF; DNA: TGTGCCAGCGAAAGGGGATCTAATGAAAAACTGTTTTTT
size: once; J: TRBJ2-6; D: TRBD2; V: TRBV28; CDR3: CASSSAGRASGANVLTF; DNA: TGTGCCAGCAGTAGCGCCGGGAGGGCATCTGGGGCCAACGTCCTGACTTTC
size: -; J: TRBJ2-1; D: -; V: TRBV19; CDR3: CASSIRTIQFF; DNA: TGTGCCAGTAGTATAAGGACTATACAGTTCTTC
size: -; J: TRBJ1-5; D: -; V: TRBV28; CDR3: CASSFLSGTNQPQHF; DNA: TGTGCCAGCAGTTTCCTTTCAGGGACTAATCAGCCCCAGCATTTT
size: -; J: TRBJ2-7; D: -; V: TRBV11-3; CDR3: CASSQYEQYF; DNA: TGTGCCAGCAGCCAGTACGAGCAGTACTTC